These 22 T cell receptor beta chains were sequenced from one sample in a study of T cell responses to AZD1222 COVID-19 vaccine. The method was immunoSEQ multiplex PCR; TCRdb's version includes in-frame clones alone and lacks a portion of them. The sample includes 150,000 or so clones, 88% of them seen just once. Material: peripheral blood, obtained on day 0 of AZD1222 vaccination. These receptors were collected from an adult in good health.

CDR3 residues: CASSLWLGEKLFF. CDR3 DNA: TGTGCCAGCAGTTTATGGTTAGGAGAAAAACTGTTTTTT. This sequence joins TRBV12-3 or TRBV12-4 and TRBJ1-4, with no clear D. Trimming cost V 2 bases and J 8 bases, with 9 bases left between them. This CDR3 comprises 13 residues.

V usage is TRBV5-1 and J usage is TRBJ2-7; 7 bases fit TRBD2. This CDR3 contains 14 residues. With 7 bases clipped from V and 2 bases from J, the junction kept 9 bases outside the gene matches. The germline gives CDR1 SGHRS, CDR2 YFSETQ. The CDR3 DNA sequence: TGCGCCAGCTCCCCCGAGCGGGGCGCCTACGAGCAGTACTTC. Encoded protein: CASSPERGAYEQYF.

The CDR3 coding sequence is TGCGCCAGCAGCCAAGGACGGATCGGGGGCACCGGGGAGCTGTTTTTT. It specifies CASSQGRIGGTGELFF. V usage is TRBV4-1 and J usage is TRBJ2-2; tentative D call: TRBD2 (6 bases). CDR1 and CDR2 (germline): MGHRA, YSYEKL. There are 16 residues in the CDR3. Between the trimmed V and J ends, which lost 1 base and 4 bases, there was a span of 13 bases.

The chain is built from TRBV4-3 and TRBJ2-7; possible D gene TRBD2, 6 bases. Germline V gene lookup returns CDR1 LGHNA and CDR2 YSLEER. This CDR3 is built from 13 residues. V was pared by 0 bases and J by 7 bases, with 10 bases between. CDR3 in DNA: TGCGCCAGCAGCCAAGACGCGGGGCTGGAGCAGTACTTC. The encoded protein is CASSQDAGLEQYF.

This clone showed up just once. This chain links TRBV9 with TRBJ1-4; D call uncertain. The CDR3 is made up of 14 amino acids. V dropped 0 bases and J dropped 0 bases, with 3 bases sitting between them. Germline assignment: CDR1 SGDLS and CDR2 YYNGEE. The CDR3 loop is CASSVAATNEKLFF. The DNA for the CDR3 is TGTGCCAGCAGCGTAGCTGCAACTAATGAAAAACTGTTTTTT.

V is TRBV19 and J is TRBJ1-1; D is uncertain. This CDR3 is 14 amino acids long. Per the germline V gene, CDR1 is LNHDA and CDR2 is SQIVND (reference sequence). V dropped 5 bases and J dropped 1 base, with 11 bases sitting between them. In nucleotides, the CDR3 is TGTGCCAGTAGTCGGGAGCGGTCGAACACTGAAGCTTTCTTT. Translation gives CASSRERSNTEAFF.

The CDR3 DNA reads as TGTGCCAGCAGTCTGGCGGCTAACTATGGCTACACCTTC. Protein product: CASSLAANYGYTF. The chain recombines TRBV27 with TRBJ1-2; D not certain. There are 13 residues in the CDR3. CDR1 MNHEY and CDR2 SMNVEV come from the germline V gene (reference sequence). Between the trimmed V and J ends, which lost 5 bases and 0 bases, there was a span of 7 bases.

V usage is TRBV2 and J usage is TRBJ1-6, with D possibly matching TRBD1 (5 bases). This CDR3 has 15 residues. Germline assignment: CDR1 SNHLY and CDR2 FYNNEI. Trimming cost V 6 bases and J 6 bases, with 15 bases left between them. In DNA form, the CDR3 reads TGTGCCAGCAGCGCAAAGGCAGGGAGTAATTCACCCCTCCACTTT. It is translated as CASSAKAGSNSPLHF. Together with reference TRBV2 and TRBJ1-6, the CDR3 gives the full variable domain: EPEVTQTPSHQVTQMGQEVILRCVPISNHLYFYWYRQILGQKVEFLVSFYNNEISEKSEIFDDQFSVERPDGSNFTLKIRSTKLEDSAMYFCASSAKAGSNSPLHFGNGTRLTVT.

This clone was observed a handful of times. The gene calls are TRBV4-3 and TRBJ1-6; D call uncertain. Germline values: CDR1 LGHNA, CDR2 YSLEER. CDR3 length: 16 amino acids. The V end lost 5 bases, the J end lost 1 base, and 12 bases lay between the germline ends. The CDR3 DNA sequence: TGCGCCAGCAGCGAAACTTGGCAGTCCTATAATTCACCCCTCCACTTT. It encodes CASSETWQSYNSPLHF.

This chain joins TRBV5-6 and TRBJ2-7, with 7 bases fitting TRBD2. V gave up 1 base and J gave up 3 bases; unmatched junction bases: 7. CDR3 size: 15 residues. Looked up from germline, CDR1 is SGHDT and CDR2 is YYEEEE. The CDR3 DNA sequence: TGTGCCAGCAGCTTGCCCAGCGGGGACCGCTACGAGCAGTACTTC. It yields the protein CASSLPSGDRYEQYF.

The rearrangement uses TRBV9 and TRBJ1-4; no clear D gene. CDR1 is SGDLS and CDR2 is YYNGEE in the germline V gene. The CDR3 is 16 amino acids. The V and J ends lost 0 bases and 2 bases respectively, with 11 bases between them. DNA for the CDR3: TGTGCCAGCAGCGTAGGGGTTGAGGCGACTAATGAAAAACTGTTTTTT. It yields the protein CASSVGVEATNEKLFF.

The chain has TRBV9 and TRBJ1-6, with TRBD1 as a possible D gene (6 bases). This CDR3 is 16 amino acids long. CDR1 is SGDLS, CDR2 YYNGEE, per germline. Trimming left V 4 bases short and J 9 bases short, with 20 bases between. CDR3 sequence: CASSPSPGAWGSPLHF. CDR3 nucleotides: TGTGCCAGCAGCCCGAGCCCGGGGGCGTGGGGTTCACCCCTCCACTTT.

The chain recombines TRBV18 with TRBJ2-3, with 13 bases matching TRBD2. CDR1 KGHSH and CDR2 LQKENI come from the germline V gene. The V gene end was trimmed by 2 bases and the J gene end by 0 bases; junction bases not matched to a gene: 5. The length of the CDR3 is 18 residues. The CDR3 reads CASSPLGLAGRSTDTQYF. The CDR3 nucleotides are TGTGCCAGCTCACCATTGGGACTAGCGGGGCGCAGCACAGATACGCAGTATTTT.

For the CDR3, the DNA is TGTGCCAGCAGCTTAGGGAGGGGCAAGTCCTACGAGCAGTACTTC. Its translation is CASSLGRGKSYEQYF. The chain combines TRBV7-9 with TRBJ2-7; possibly TRBD2 for D (6 bases). V was cut by 1 base and J by 1 base, with 11 bases left in between. The CDR3 is 15 amino acids. Germline-derived CDR1 and CDR2 are SEHNR and FQNEAQ (reference sequence).

The CDR3 bases are TGTGCCAGCAGCCCCCTAGAAGGGGCGGATGGCTACACCTTC. Amino acid sequence: CASSPLEGADGYTF. The rearrangement joins TRBV3-1 (or the pseudogene TRBV3-2) to TRBJ1-2; the D gene is possibly TRBD1 (5 bases). The V end lost 4 bases, the J end lost 6 bases, and 15 bases lay between the germline ends. Germline-derived CDR1 and CDR2 are LGHDT and YNNKEL (reference sequence). The CDR3 has 14 amino acids.

This clone was detected once. The chain joins TRBV4-3 to TRBJ1-2; no clear D. The V end lost 0 bases, the J end lost 5 bases, and 7 bases lay between the germline ends. CDR1 is LGHNA and CDR2 is YSLEER in the germline V gene. CDR3 size: 13 residues. In nucleotides, the CDR3 is TGCGCCAGCAGCCAAGAGCTCGCTTATGGCTACACCTTC. This codes for CASSQELAYGYTF.

This sequence joins TRBV11-2 and TRBJ1-2; the D gene is possibly TRBD1 (5 bases). V lost 7 bases, J lost 9 bases, and 18 bases lay in between. The CDR3 runs to 13 residues. From germline, CDR1 is SGHAT and CDR2 FQNNGV. The CDR3 region is CASTRSAGGRYTF. The CDR3 nucleotides are TGTGCCAGCACCCGGTCGGCGGGGGGACGCTACACCTTC.

CDR3 amino acids: CASSRDSFYGYTF. The CDR3 coding sequence is TGCGCCAGCAGCCGGGACAGTTTTTATGGCTACACCTTC. V usage is TRBV4-3 and J usage is TRBJ1-2; 7 bases fit TRBD1. From germline, CDR1 is LGHNA and CDR2 YSLEER. Germline trimming cut 4 bases from V and 5 bases from J; bases unmatched to any gene: 4. CDR3 length: 13 residues.

The chain links TRBV28 to TRBJ2-7; TRBD2 might be the D (7 bases). CDR3 size: 15 residues. Trimming removed 2 bases from V and 2 bases from J, with 13 bases in between. Germline V gives CDR1 MDHEN, CDR2 SYDVKM. The CDR3 DNA reads TGTGCCAGCAGTTTAGTCTTAGGGGGGGCCTACGAGCAGTACTTC. Translation: CASSLVLGGAYEQYF.

The V call is TRBV29-1, the J call TRBJ2-3; TRBD2 matches at 8 bases. CDR3 size: 15 residues. Germline CDR1 and CDR2: SQVTM and ANQGSEA. The J segment lost 0 bases and the V segment lost 7 bases, leaving 9 bases of the junction unmatched. The DNA of the CDR3 is TGCAGCGCCCTGAAGGCTAGCGGGAGCACAGATACGCAGTATTTT. Translation: CSALKASGSTDTQYF.

CDR3 in amino acids: CASSPDWDSPLHF. The DNA of the CDR3 is TGTGCCAGCAGCCCGGACTGGGATTCACCCCTCCACTTT. V and J are TRBV7-9 and TRBJ1-6; no definite D call. Trimming removed 5 bases from V and 8 bases from J, with 10 bases in between. In germline, CDR1 is SEHNR, CDR2 FQNEAQ (reference sequence). The CDR3 sequence is 13 residues long.

The J gene is TRBJ2-1, the V gene TRBV19; 8 bases fit TRBD2. The germline gives CDR1 LNHDA, CDR2 SQIVND (reference sequence). J was trimmed by 3 bases and V by 1 base; bases with no gene match: 2. The CDR3 contains 15 residues. DNA of the CDR3: TGTGCCAGTAGTATAGGGACTAGCCTCTACAATGAGCAGTTCTTC. Residues: CASSIGTSLYNEQFF. The variable domain in full, completed from reference TRBV19 and TRBJ2-1, reads DGGITQSPKYLFRKEGQNVTLSCEQNLNHDAMYWYRQDPGQGLRLIYYSQIVNDFQKGDIAEGYSVSREKKESFPLTVTSAQKNPTAFYLCASSIGTSLYNEQFFGPGTRLTVL.